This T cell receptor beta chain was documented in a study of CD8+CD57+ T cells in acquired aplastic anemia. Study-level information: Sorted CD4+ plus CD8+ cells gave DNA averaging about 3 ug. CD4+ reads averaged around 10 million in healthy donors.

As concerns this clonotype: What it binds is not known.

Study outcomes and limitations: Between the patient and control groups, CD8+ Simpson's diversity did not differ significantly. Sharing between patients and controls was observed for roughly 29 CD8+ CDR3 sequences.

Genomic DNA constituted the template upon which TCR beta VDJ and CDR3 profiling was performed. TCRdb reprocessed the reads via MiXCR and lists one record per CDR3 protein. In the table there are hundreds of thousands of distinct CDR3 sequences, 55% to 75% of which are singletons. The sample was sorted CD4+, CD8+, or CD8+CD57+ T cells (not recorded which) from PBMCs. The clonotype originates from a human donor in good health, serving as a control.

The CDR3 sequence: CASSYYQAPSPCV. In DNA form, the CDR3 reads TGTGCCAGCAGCTACTACCAGGCACCCTCCCCCTGCGTC. This chain uses TRBV9 with TRBJ2-7; no definite D call. This CDR3 is 13 amino acids long. Per germline, CDR1 SGDLS and CDR2 YYNGEE.